The present entry profiles one T cell receptor beta chain with its context. Its specificity is unknown. Generation of bulk TCR libraries relied on previously described methods and listed TCR primers. TCRdb analysed the PCR reads with MiXCR anew, one entry per CDR3 protein. The top ten hold about 0.73% of the sample, which has approximately 590,000 distinct CDR3 sequences, roughly 23% seen once. The CDR3 extends over 15 amino acids. The V and J ends lost 0 bases and 5 bases respectively, with 13 bases between them. Germline CDR1 is LNHNV and CDR2 is YYDKDF (reference sequence). Sorted naive CD8 T cells were those defined as CD8+CD4-CCR7+CD45RA+. These data originate in a study of molecular identifiers for immune sequencing clone quantification. The overall study: Replicate runs used RNA from about 19,000 or 110,000 naive CD8 cells, which was split five ways into aliquots, and four of those aliquots were then sequenced.

Overall study findings and caveats: Highly expanded clone sizes could be underestimated through barcode sharing by identical TCR molecules.

The clonotype comes from a human donor in good health. Some libraries in this study had Jurkat cell RNA spiked in. Sequenced: naive CD8+ T cells from blood, with Jurkat cell RNA spiked in. Subset specified: FACS-sorted CD8+CD4-CCR7+CD45RA+ naive T cells. The chain has TRBV15 and TRBJ2-5; no definite D call. In DNA form, the CDR3 reads TGTGCCACCAGCAGAGATCCAGCAAAGCTGGAGACCCAGTACTTC. The encoded protein is CATSRDPAKLETQYF.